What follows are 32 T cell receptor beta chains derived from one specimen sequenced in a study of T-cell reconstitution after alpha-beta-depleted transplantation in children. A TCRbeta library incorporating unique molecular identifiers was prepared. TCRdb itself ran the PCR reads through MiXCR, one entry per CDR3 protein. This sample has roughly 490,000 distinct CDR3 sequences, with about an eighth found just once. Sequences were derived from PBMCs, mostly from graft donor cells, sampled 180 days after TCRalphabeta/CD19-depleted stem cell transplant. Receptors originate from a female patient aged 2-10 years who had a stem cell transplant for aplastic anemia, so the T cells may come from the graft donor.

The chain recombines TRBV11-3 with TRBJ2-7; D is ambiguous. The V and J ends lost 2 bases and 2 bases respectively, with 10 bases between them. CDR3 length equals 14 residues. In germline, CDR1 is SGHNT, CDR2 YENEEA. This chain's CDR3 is CASSLRIRPYEQYV. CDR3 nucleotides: TGTGCCAGCAGCTTACGAATCCGTCCCTACGAGCAGTACGTC.

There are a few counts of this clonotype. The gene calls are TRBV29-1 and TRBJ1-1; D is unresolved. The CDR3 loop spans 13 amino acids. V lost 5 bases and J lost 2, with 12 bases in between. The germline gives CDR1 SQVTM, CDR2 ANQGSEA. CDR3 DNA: TGCAGCGTTCGAAGCCGGGCAAACACTGAAGCTTTCTTT. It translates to CSVRSRANTEAFF.

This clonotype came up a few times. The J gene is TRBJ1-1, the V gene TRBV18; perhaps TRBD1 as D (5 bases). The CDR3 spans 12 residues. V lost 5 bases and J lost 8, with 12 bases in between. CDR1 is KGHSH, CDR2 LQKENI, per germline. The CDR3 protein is CASSKVRAEAFF. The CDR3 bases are TGTGCCAGCTCAAAGGTCAGGGCAGAAGCTTTCTTT.

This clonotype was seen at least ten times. CDR3 amino acids: CAISEFPNSNQPQHF. The CDR3 region has the DNA TGTGCCATCAGTGAGTTCCCGAATAGCAATCAGCCCCAGCATTTT. The chain has TRBV10-3 and TRBJ1-5; D remains ambiguous. The germline V gene has CDR1 ENHRY and CDR2 SYGVKD. The V gene lost 1 base and the J gene lost 0 bases, with 7 bases spanning the gap. The CDR3 is 15 residues long.

CDR3 DNA: TGTGCCACCAGTGAACCCGGGACAGGGATAACCGGGGAGCTGTTTTTT. Its protein is CATSEPGTGITGELFF. The V and J genes are TRBV24-1 and TRBJ2-2; 9 bases are a match to TRBD1. CDR3 length: 16 amino acids. The germline V gene has CDR1 KGHDR and CDR2 SFDVKD. V lost 4 bases and J lost 5; bases outside the gene matches: 7.

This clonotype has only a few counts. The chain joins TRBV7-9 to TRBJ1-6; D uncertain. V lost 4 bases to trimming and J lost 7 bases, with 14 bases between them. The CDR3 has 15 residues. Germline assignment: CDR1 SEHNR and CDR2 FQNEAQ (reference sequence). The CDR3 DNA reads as TGTGCCAGCAGCTCAGCATCCTTGGGCAATTCACCCCTCCACTTT. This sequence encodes CASSSASLGNSPLHF.

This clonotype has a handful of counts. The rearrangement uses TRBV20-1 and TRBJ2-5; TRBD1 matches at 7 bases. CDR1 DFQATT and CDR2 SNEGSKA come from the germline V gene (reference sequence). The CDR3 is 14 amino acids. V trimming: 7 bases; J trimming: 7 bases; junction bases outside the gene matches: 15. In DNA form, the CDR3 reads TGCAGTGGGAGCAAAGGGGGCTCTAGTGGGACCCAGTACTTC. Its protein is CSGSKGGSSGTQYF.

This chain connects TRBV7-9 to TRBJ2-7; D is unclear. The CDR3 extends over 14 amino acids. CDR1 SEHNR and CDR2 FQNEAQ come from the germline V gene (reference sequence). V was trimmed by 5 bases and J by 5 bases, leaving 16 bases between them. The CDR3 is CASSPQDGSHEQYV. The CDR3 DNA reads TGTGCCAGCAGCCCGCAGGACGGGTCTCACGAGCAGTACGTC.

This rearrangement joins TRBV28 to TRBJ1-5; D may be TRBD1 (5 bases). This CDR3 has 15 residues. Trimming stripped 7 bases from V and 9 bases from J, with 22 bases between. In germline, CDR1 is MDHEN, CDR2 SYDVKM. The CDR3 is CASTPIGQGEGPQHF. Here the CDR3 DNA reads TGTGCCAGCACCCCTATCGGCCAGGGAGAGGGGCCCCAGCATTTT. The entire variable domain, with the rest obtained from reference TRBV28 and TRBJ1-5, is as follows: DVKVTQSSRYLVKRTGEKVFLECVQDMDHENMFWYRQDPGLGLRLIYFSYDVKMKEKGDIPEGYSVSREKKERFSLILESASTNQTSMYLCASTPIGQGEGPQHFGDGTRLSIL.

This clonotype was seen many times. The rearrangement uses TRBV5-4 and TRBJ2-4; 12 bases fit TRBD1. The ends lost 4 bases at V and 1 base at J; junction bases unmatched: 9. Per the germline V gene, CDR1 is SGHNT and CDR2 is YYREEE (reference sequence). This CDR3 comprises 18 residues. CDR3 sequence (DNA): TGTGCCAGCAGCGATTATGGGACAGGGGGCTTGGCCAAAAACATTCAGTACTTC. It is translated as CASSDYGTGGLAKNIQYF.

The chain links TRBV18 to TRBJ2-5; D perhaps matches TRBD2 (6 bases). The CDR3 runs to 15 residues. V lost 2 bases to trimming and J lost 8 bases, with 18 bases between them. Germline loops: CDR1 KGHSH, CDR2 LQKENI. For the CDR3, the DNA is TGTGCCAGCTCACCAGGGGGAGAAGCGGGCCGCACCCAGTACTTC. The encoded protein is CASSPGGEAGRTQYF. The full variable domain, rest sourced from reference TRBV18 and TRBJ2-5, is NAGVMQNPRHLVRRRGQEARLRCSPMKGHSHVYWYRQLPEEGLKFMVYLQKENIIDESGMPKERFSAEFPKEGPSILRIQQVVRGDSAAYFCASSPGGEAGRTQYFGPGTRLLVL.

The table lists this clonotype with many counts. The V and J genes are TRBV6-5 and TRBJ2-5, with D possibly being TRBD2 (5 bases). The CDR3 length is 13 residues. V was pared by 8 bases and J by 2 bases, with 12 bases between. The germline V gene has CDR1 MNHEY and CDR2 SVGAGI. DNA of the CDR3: TGTGCCAGCCATCGGGGAGCACAAGAGACCCAGTACTTC. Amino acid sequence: CASHRGAQETQYF.

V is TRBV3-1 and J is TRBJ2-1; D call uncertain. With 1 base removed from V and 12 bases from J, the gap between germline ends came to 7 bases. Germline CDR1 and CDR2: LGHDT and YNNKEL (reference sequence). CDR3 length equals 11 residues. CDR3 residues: CASSQGRGQFF. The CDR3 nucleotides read TGTGCCAGCAGCCAAGGGCGTGGGCAGTTCTTC.

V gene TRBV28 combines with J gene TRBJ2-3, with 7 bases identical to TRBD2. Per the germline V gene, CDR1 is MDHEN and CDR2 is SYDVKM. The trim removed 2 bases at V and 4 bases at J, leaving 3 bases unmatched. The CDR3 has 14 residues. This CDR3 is CASSLGGSADTQYF. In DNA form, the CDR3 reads TGTGCCAGCAGTTTAGGCGGGAGCGCAGATACGCAGTATTTT.

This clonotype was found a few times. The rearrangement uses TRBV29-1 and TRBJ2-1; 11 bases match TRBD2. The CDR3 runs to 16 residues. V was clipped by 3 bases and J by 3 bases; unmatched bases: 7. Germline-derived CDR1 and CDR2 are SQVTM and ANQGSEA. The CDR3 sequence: CSVDLGTSGNYNEQFF. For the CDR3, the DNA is TGCAGCGTTGACTTGGGGACTAGCGGCAACTACAATGAGCAGTTCTTC.

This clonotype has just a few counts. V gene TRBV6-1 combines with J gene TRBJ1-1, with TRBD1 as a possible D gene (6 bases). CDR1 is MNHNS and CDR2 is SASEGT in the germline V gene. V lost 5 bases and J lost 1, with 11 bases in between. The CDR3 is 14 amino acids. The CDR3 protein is CASSKSQGNTEAFF. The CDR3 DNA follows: TGTGCCAGCAGTAAGTCACAGGGGAACACTGAAGCTTTCTTT.

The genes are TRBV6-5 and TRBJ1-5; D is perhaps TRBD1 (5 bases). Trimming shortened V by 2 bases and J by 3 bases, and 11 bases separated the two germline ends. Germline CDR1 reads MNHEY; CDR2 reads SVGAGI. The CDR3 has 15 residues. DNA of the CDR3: TGTGCCAGCAGTTACCCAAAGGACACCAATCAGCCCCAGCATTTT. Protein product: CASSYPKDTNQPQHF.

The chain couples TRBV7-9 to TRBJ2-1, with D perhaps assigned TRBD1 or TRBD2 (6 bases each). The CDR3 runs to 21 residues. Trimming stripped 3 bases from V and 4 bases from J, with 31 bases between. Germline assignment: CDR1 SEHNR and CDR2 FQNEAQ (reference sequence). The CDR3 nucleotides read TGTGCCAGCAGCTTTCGGACAGTTCTCTTTCCCCGGGACTCGCTATACAATGAGCAGTTCTTC. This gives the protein CASSFRTVLFPRDSLYNEQFF.

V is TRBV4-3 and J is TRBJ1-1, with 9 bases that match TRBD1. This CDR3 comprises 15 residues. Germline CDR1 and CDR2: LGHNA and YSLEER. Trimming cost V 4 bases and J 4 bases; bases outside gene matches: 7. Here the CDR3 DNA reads TGCGCCAGCAGCCTTGGGACAGGGCGGGGCACTGAAGCTTTCTTT. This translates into CASSLGTGRGTEAFF.

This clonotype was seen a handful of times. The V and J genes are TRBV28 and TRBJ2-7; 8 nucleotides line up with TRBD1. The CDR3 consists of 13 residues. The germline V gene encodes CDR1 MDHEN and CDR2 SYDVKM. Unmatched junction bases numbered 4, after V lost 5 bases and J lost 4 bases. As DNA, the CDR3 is TGTGCCAGCAGTACAGGGGGATCATACGAGCAGTACTTC. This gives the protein CASSTGGSYEQYF.

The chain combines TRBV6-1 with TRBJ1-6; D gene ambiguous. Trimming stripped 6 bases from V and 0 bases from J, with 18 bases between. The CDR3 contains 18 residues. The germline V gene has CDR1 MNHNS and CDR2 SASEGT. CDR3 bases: TGTGCCAGCAGCAGACGACGGAAACCCAGCTCCTATAATTCACCCCTCCACTTT. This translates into CASSRRRKPSSYNSPLHF.

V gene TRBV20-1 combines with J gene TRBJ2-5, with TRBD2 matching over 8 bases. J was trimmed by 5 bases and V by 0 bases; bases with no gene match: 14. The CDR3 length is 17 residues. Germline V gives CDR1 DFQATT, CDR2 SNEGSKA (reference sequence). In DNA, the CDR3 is TGCAGTGCTAGAGACTACGGGGGGAGCGGGAGAAGGGAGACCCAGTACTTC. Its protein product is CSARDYGGSGRRETQYF.

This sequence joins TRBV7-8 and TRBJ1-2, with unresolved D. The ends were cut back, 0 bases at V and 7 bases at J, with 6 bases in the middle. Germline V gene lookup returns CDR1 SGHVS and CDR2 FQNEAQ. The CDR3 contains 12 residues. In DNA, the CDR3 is TGTGCCAGCAGCTTAGCGCAGGCTGGCTACACCTTC. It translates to CASSLAQAGYTF.

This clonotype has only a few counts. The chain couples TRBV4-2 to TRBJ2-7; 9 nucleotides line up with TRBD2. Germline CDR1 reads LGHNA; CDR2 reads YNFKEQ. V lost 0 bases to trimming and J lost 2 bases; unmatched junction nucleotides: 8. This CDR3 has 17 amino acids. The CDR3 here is CASSQERETSGTYEQYF. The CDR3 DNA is TGTGCCAGCAGCCAAGAGAGGGAGACTAGCGGTACCTACGAGCAGTACTTC.

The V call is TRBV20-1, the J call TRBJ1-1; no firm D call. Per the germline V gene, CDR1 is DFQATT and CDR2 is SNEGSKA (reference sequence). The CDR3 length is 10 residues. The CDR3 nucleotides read TGCAGCCAAAACAACGTGGAAGCTTTCTTT. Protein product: CSQNNVEAFF.

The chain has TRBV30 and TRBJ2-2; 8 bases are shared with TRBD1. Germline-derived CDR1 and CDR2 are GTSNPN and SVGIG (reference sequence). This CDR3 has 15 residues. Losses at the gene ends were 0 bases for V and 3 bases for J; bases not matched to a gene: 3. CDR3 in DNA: TGTGCCTGGAGTGTAGTGGACAGGGACACCGGGGAGCTGTTTTTT. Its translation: CAWSVVDRDTGELFF.

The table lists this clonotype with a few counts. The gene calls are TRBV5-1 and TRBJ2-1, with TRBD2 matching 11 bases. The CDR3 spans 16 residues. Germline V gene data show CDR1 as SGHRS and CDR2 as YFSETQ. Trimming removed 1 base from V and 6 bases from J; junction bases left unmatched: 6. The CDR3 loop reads CASSLWGTSGGNEQFF. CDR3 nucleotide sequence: TGCGCCAGCAGCTTGTGGGGGACTAGCGGTGGCAATGAGCAGTTCTTC.

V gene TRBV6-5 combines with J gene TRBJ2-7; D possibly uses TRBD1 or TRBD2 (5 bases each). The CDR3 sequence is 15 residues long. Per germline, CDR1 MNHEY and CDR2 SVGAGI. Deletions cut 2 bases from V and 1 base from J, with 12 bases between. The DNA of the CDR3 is TGTGCCAGCAGTTACACCCGGGACGAGTCCTACGAGCAGTACTTC. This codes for CASSYTRDESYEQYF.

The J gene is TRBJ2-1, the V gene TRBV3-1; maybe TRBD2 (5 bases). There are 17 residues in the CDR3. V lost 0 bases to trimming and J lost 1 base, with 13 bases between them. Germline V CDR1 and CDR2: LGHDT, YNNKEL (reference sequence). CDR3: CASSQDGSGLSYNEQFF. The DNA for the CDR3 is TGTGCCAGCAGCCAAGATGGGAGCGGACTTTCCTACAATGAGCAGTTCTTC.

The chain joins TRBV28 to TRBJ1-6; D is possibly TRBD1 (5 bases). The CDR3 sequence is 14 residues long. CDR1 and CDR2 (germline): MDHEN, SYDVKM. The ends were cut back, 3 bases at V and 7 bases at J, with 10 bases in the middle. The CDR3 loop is CASSFGDSNSPLHF. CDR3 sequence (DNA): TGTGCCAGCAGTTTCGGGGACTCCAATTCACCCCTCCACTTT.

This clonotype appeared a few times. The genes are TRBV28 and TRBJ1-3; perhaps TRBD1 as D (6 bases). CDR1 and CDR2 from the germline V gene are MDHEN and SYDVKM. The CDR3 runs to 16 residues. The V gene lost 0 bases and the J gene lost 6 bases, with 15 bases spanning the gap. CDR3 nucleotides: TGTGCCAGCAGTTTATGGAGTAGGGGGATTTTAAACACCATATATTTT. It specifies CASSLWSRGILNTIYF.

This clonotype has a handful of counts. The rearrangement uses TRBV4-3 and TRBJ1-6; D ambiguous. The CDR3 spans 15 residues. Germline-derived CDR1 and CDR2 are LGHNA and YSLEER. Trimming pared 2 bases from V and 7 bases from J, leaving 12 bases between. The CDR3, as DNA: TGCGCCAGCAGCCAAAGCCGGGGATCGAATTCACCCCTCCACTTT. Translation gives CASSQSRGSNSPLHF.